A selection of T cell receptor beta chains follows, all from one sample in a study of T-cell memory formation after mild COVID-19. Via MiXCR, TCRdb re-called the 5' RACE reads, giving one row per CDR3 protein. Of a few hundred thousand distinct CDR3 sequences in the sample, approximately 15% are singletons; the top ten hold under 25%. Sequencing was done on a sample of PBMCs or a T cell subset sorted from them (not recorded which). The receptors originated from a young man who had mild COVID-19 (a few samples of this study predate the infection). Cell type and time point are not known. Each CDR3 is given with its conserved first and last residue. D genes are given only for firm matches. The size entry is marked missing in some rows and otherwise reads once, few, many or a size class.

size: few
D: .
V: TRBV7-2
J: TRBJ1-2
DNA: TGTGCCAGCAGCCCGTCGGGACACGGTTATGGCTACACCTTC
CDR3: CASSPSGHGYGYTF

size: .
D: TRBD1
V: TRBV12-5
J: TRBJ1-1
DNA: TGTGCTAGTGGTTCGCGGGACAGTGCGAACACTGAAGCTTTCTTT
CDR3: CASGSRDSANTEAFF

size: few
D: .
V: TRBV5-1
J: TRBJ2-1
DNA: TGCGCCAGCAGCGACTCAGCAGCTTCCAATGAGCAGTTCTTC
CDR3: CASSDSAASNEQFF

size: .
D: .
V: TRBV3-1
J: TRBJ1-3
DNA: TGTGGCTCCAGGGGAGGCGCGTATGGAAACACCATATATTTT
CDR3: CGSRGGAYGNTIYF

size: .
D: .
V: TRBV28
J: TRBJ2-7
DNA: TGTGCCAGCAGAATCCAGGTCGCCTACGAGCAGTACTTC
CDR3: CASRIQVAYEQYF

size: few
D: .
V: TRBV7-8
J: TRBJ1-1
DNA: TGTGCCAGCAGCCCGGACAGAACTATGAACACTGAAGCTTTCTTT
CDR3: CASSPDRTMNTEAFF

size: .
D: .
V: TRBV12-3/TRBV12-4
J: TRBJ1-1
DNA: TGTGCCAGCAGTTTAGTGGTAAGAGACACTGAAGCTTTCTTT
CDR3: CASSLVVRDTEAFF

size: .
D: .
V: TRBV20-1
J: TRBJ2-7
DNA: TGCAGTGCTATTCGACCGACGGGCGCCAACTACGAGCAGTACTTC
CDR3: CSAIRPTGANYEQYF

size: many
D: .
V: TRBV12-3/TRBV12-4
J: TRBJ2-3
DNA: TGTGCCAGCAGTGGGACGACCGGATCGCAGTATTTT
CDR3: CASSGTTGSQYF

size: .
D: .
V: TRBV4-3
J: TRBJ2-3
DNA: TGCGCCAGCAGCCAAGATCCCACGCGCACAGATACGCAGTATTTT
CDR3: CASSQDPTRTDTQYF

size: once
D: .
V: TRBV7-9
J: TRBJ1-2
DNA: TGTGCCAGCAGCAAGGCAGGGGAAGCTAACTATGGCTACACCTTC
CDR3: CASSKAGEANYGYTF

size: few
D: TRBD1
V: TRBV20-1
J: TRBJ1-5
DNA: TGCAGTGCTAGAGACGCTGGGACAGGTAATCAGCCCCAGCATTTT
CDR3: CSARDAGTGNQPQHF

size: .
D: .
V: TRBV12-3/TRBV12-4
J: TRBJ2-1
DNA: TGTGCCAGCAGCCTCCCTGCATCTAGCACTGAGCAGTTCTTC
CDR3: CASSLPASSTEQFF

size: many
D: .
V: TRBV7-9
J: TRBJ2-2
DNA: TGTGCCAGCAGCCCGACGGGCACCGCGAACACCGGGGAGCTGTTTTTT
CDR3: CASSPTGTANTGELFF

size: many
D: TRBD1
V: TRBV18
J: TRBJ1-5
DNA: TGTGCCAGCTCACGACAGGGGGGAAATCAGCCCCAGCATTTT
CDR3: CASSRQGGNQPQHF

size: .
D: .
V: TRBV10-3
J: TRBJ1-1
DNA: TGTGCCATCAGTGAGACGTCGCAAGGAACTGAAGCTTTCTTT
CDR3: CAISETSQGTEAFF

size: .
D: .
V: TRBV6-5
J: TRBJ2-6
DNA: TGTGCCAGCGGACCTTCGACCGGTAGGTCTGGGGCCAACGTCCTGACTTTC
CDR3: CASGPSTGRSGANVLTF

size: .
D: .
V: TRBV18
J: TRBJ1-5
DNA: TGTGCCAGCTCACCACGCGGAGGGGGAAGCAATCAGCCCCAGCATTTT
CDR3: CASSPRGGGSNQPQHF

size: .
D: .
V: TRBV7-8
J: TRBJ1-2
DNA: TGTGCCAGCAGCGTAGGGACCGCTTATGGCTACACCTTC
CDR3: CASSVGTAYGYTF

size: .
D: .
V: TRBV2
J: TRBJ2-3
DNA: TGTGCCATCGGGGGCAGCACAGATACGCAGTATTTT
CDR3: CAIGGSTDTQYF

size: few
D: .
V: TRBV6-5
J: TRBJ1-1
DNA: TGTGCCAGCAGTCGGGTGGGGGGGGACGTCACTGAAGCTTTCTTT
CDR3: CASSRVGGDVTEAFF

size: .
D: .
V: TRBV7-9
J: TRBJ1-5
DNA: TGTGCCAGCAGCTTAGAGTATCAGGGGTATGATCAGCCCCAGCATTTT
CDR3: CASSLEYQGYDQPQHF

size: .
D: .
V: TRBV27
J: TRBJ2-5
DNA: TGTGCCAGCAAAAGGGATCTCCGGGGGGCCGCGGAGACCCAGTACTTC
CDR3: CASKRDLRGAAETQYF

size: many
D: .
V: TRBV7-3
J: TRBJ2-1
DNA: TGTGCCAGCAGCTTAACCTCGACGACGGAAAATGAGCAGTTCTTC
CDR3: CASSLTSTTENEQFF

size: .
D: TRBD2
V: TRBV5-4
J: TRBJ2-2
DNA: TGTGCCAGCAGCTTGGGTAGCGGGGGGTACACCGGGGAGCTGTTTTTT
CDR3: CASSLGSGGYTGELFF

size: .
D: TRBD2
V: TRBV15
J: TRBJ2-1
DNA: TGTGCCACCAGCAGTAGCGGGGGAGCACAGTTCTTC
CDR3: CATSSSGGAQFF